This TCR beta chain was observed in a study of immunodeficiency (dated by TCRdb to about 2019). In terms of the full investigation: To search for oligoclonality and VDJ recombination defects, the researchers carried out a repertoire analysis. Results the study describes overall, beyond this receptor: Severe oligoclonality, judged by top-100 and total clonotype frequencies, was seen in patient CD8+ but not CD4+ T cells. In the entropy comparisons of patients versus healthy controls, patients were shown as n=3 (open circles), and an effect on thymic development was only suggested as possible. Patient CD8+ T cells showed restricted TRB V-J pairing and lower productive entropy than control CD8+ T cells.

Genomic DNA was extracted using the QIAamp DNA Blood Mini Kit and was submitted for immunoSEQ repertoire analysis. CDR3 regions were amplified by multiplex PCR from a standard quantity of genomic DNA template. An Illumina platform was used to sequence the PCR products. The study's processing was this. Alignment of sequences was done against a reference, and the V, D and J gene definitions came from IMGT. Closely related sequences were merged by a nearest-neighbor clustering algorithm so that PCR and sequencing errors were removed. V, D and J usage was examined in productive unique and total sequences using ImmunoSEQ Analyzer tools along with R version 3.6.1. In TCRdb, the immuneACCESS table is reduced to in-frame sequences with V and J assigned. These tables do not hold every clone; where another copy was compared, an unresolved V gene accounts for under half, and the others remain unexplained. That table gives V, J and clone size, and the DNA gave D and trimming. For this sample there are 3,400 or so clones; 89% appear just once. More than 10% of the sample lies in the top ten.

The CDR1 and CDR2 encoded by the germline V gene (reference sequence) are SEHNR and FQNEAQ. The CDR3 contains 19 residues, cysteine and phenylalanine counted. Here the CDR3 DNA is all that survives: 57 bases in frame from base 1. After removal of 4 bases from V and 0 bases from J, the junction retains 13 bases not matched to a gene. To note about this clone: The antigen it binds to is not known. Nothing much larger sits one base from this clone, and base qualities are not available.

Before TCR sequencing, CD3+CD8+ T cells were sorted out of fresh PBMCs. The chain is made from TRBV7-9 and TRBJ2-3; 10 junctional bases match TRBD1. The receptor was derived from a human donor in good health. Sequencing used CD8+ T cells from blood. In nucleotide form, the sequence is TGTGCCAGCAGCTGGGACAGGGGAACCCCCTACCCTAGCACAGATACGCAGTATTTT. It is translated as CASSWDRGTPYPSTDTQYF.